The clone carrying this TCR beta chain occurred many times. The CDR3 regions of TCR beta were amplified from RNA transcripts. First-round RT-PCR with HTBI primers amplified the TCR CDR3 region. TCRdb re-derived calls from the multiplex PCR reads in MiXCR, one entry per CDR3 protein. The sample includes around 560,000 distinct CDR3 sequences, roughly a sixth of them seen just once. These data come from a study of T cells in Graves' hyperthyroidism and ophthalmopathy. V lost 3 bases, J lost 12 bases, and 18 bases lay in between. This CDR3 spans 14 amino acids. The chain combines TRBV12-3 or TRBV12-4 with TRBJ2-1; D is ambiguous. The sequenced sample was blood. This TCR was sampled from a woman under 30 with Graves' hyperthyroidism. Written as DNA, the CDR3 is TGTGCCAGCAGTTTCTCGGGCAAAACCCAACGGCAGTTCTTC. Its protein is CASSFSGKTQRQFF.